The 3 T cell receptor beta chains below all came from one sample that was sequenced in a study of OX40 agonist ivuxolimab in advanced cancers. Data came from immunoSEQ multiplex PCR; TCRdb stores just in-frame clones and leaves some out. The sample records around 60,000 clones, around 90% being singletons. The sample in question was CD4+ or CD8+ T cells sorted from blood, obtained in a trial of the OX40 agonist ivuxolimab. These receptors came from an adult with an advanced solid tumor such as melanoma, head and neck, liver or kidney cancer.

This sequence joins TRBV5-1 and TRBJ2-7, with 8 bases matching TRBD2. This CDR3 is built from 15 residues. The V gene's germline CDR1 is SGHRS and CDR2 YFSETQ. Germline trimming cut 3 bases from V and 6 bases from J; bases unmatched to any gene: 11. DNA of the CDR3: TGCGCCAGCAGCTCCCCCCGGGAGGGCTTCCGCGAGCAGTACTTC. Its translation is CASSSPREGFREQYF.

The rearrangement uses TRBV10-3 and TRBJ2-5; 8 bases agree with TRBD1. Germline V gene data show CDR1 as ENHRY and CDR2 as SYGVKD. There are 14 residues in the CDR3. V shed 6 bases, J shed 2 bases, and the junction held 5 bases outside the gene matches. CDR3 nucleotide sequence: TGTGCCATCAGCTCAGGGACAGGACAAGAGACCCAGTACTTC. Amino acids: CAISSGTGQETQYF.

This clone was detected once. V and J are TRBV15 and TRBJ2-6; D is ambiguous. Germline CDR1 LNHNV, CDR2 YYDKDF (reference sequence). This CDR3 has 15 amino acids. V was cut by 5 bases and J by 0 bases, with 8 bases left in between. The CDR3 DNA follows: TGTGCCACCAGCCCCGGTGGCTCTGGGGCCAACGTCCTGACTTTC. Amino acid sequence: CATSPGGSGANVLTF.